The 23 T cell receptor beta chains in this list originate from one sample, sequenced in a study of vaccination and CD4 T cells after COVID-19. Cultured CD4+ T cell DNA underwent sequencing with the Oncomine TCR Beta short-read assay. TCRdb called the PCR reads again in MiXCR, with one record for every CDR3 protein. The repertoire holds fewer than 15,000 distinct CDR3 sequences, with about 30% as singletons. These receptors are not linked to any known antigen. The treatment denotes: roughly nine-day PBMC culture with coronavirus spike peptide pools or control peptides (ViraFEST assay). The sequenced sample consisted of CD4+ T cells from blood, cultured in vitro. The receptors derive from a human donor who had recovered from COVID-19.

The sample holds a few counts of this clonotype. The chain joins TRBV6-4 to TRBJ1-1, with TRBD1 identical over 9 bases. The CDR3 length is 15 residues. The germline V gene has CDR1 MRHNA and CDR2 SNTAGT. Trimming took 2 bases from V and 6 from J; bases not matched to a gene: 7. The CDR3 is CASSDPDRGIAEAFF. DNA of the CDR3: TGTGCCAGCAGTGACCCCGACAGGGGGATAGCTGAAGCTTTCTTT.

This clonotype was seen only a few times. The rearrangement joins TRBV20-1 to TRBJ2-3; a weak D match, TRBD2 (6 bases). V shed 8 bases and J shed 4 bases, with 22 bases lying between them. The CDR3 runs 15 residues. CDR1 is DFQATT and CDR2 is SNEGSKA in the germline V gene (reference sequence). CDR3: CSYNRDSISPDTQYF. In nucleotides, the CDR3 is TGCAGTTATAATAGGGACTCAATCTCCCCAGATACGCAGTATTTT.

The sample holds a few counts of this clonotype. The gene calls are TRBV7-2 and TRBJ2-5; 11 positions match TRBD1. After removal of 3 bases from V and 4 bases from J, the junction contained 4 bases not matched to a gene. CDR3 length equals 15 residues. Germline lookup yields CDR1 SGHTA and CDR2 FQGNSA. CDR3 bases: TGTGCCAGCAGCTTCGGACAGGGGGCTCGAGAGACCCAGTACTTC. It codes for CASSFGQGARETQYF.

This chain joins TRBV5-8 and TRBJ1-5; 8 bases match TRBD1. V dropped 5 bases and J dropped 2; count of bases not matched to a gene: 6. Per germline, CDR1 SGHTS and CDR2 YDEGEE. The CDR3 runs 15 residues. The CDR3 is CASSAGGYGNQPQHF. Here the CDR3 DNA reads TGTGCCAGCAGTGCAGGGGGCTATGGCAATCAGCCCCAGCATTTT.

The chain links TRBV5-4 to TRBJ2-7, with D hard to call. Looked up from germline, CDR1 is SGHNT and CDR2 is YYREEE (reference sequence). This CDR3 has 14 amino acids. Trimming took off 4 bases at V and 6 bases at J, with 17 bases between the two ends. CDR3 protein: CASSPSDGPVEQYF. The CDR3 DNA reads TGTGCCAGCAGCCCTTCTGACGGACCGGTCGAGCAGTACTTC.

About this clonotype: Germline is not matched at one junction end, which may reflect a read error. The chain has TRBV12-3 or TRBV12-4 and TRBJ2-7, with 12 bases fitting TRBD1. This CDR3 has 17 amino acids. The CDR3 spells CASSLLGGTGGSHEQYF. DNA of the CDR3: TGTGCCAGCAGTTTATTGGGAGGGACAGGGGGCTCCCACGAGCAGTACTTC.

This sequence joins TRBV20-1 and TRBJ2-1, with 10 bases fitting TRBD2. Germline-derived CDR1 and CDR2 are DFQATT and SNEGSKA (reference sequence). The CDR3 contains 15 residues. V was pared by 7 bases and J by 9 bases, with 15 bases of the junction left unmatched. The CDR3 is CSGTGTSVVRTEQFF. CDR3 bases: TGCAGTGGGACCGGGACTAGCGTCGTAAGGACTGAGCAGTTCTTC.

The chain joins TRBV19 to TRBJ2-1; the D is unclear. This CDR3 spans 11 amino acids. Trimming shortened V by 3 bases and J by 3 bases, and 0 bases separated the two germline ends. Germline V gene sequence: CDR1 LNHDA, CDR2 SQIVND (reference sequence). The CDR3: CASSIYNEQFF. CDR3 bases: TGTGCCAGTAGTATCTACAATGAGCAGTTCTTC.

This clonotype was picked up one time. V and J are TRBV5-1 and TRBJ2-1, with unresolved D. The V end lost 0 bases, the J end lost 0 bases, and 10 bases lay between the germline ends. This CDR3 region has 16 residues. CDR1 is SGHRS and CDR2 is YFSETQ in the germline V gene. CDR3 in amino acids: CASSLVVVDSYNEQFF. CDR3 sequence (DNA): TGCGCCAGCAGCTTGGTGGTAGTCGACTCCTACAATGAGCAGTTCTTC.

The rearrangement joins TRBV6-1 to TRBJ2-2, with no clear D. The ends were cut back, 0 bases at V and 4 bases at J, with 9 bases in the middle. This CDR3 comprises 15 residues. Germline lookup yields CDR1 MNHNS and CDR2 SASEGT. Here the CDR3 DNA reads TGTGCCAGCAGTGAAGCCCTAGGGCCCACCGGGGAGCTGTTTTTT. It specifies CASSEALGPTGELFF.

This clonotype was recorded a few times. The chain couples TRBV2 to TRBJ2-3; 9 nucleotides match TRBD2. In germline, CDR1 is SNHLY, CDR2 FYNNEI. This CDR3 is built from 14 residues. Trimming at V came to 7 bases and at J to 9 bases, leaving 11 bases not matched to a gene. CDR3 sequence reads: CASTLSGRSGTQYF. The CDR3 bases are TGTGCCAGCACCCTTAGCGGGAGAAGTGGGACGCAGTATTTT.

The chain combines TRBV20-1 with TRBJ2-1, with TRBD2 matching over 7 bases. Germline V gives CDR1 DFQATT, CDR2 SNEGSKA (reference sequence). J lost 5 bases, V lost 0 bases, and 13 bases had no gene match. The CDR3 runs 17 residues. The CDR3 is CSARDSRTGTMDNEQFF. The DNA for the CDR3 is TGCAGTGCTAGAGATTCAAGGACCGGGACTATGGACAATGAGCAGTTCTTC.

This chain connects TRBV30 to TRBJ2-5; a possible D gene is TRBD2 (6 bases). V was shortened by 5 bases and J by 4 bases, with 17 bases between the two germline ends. CDR3 length equals 14 residues. Germline V gene data show CDR1 as GTSNPN and CDR2 as SVGIG (reference sequence). The CDR3 is CAWWRGRGPETQYF. CDR3 nucleotide sequence: TGTGCCTGGTGGAGGGGTAGGGGTCCAGAGACCCAGTACTTC.

The chain has TRBV12-3 or TRBV12-4 and TRBJ1-6; D not resolved. The V and J ends lost 5 bases and 9 bases respectively, with 17 bases between them. The CDR3 sequence is 15 residues long. The DNA of the CDR3 is TGTGCCAGCAGTGCGGACGGGAATAATCCTTCACCCCTCCACTTT. This encodes CASSADGNNPSPLHF.

The J gene is TRBJ2-7, the V gene TRBV28, with D perhaps matching TRBD1 (6 bases). Trimming took off 6 bases at V and 0 bases at J, with 12 bases between the two ends. The CDR3 has 14 amino acids. Per germline, CDR1 MDHEN and CDR2 SYDVKM. The CDR3 nucleotides are TGTGCCAGCAGGGACAGTCTTGCCTCCTACGAGCAGTACTTC. Translated: CASRDSLASYEQYF.

In DNA form, the CDR3 reads TGCGCCAGCAGCCAACCCTACAATTACGACAGCGACTCTGAAGCTTTCTTT. It yields the protein CASSQPYNYDSDSEAFF. V usage is TRBV4-1 and J usage is TRBJ1-1, with a tentative D call TRBD1 (5 bases). There are 17 residues in the CDR3. Trimming took 2 bases from V and 6 from J, leaving 22 bases between them. Germline CDR1 reads MGHRA; CDR2 reads YSYEKL.

The rearrangement joins TRBV18 to TRBJ2-2; D ambiguous. CDR1 is KGHSH, CDR2 LQKENI, per germline. Deletions cut 1 base from V and 3 bases from J, with 9 bases between. The CDR3 spans 15 residues. The CDR3 loop reads CASSPQADHTGELFF. In DNA form, the CDR3 reads TGTGCCAGCTCACCACAGGCAGACCACACCGGGGAGCTGTTTTTT.

J is TRBJ2-3 and V is TRBV12-3 or TRBV12-4; D may correspond to TRBD1 or TRBD2 (5 bases each). There are 12 residues in the CDR3. Trimming took 2 bases from V and 14 from J, leaving 14 bases between them. The CDR3 DNA follows: TGTGCCAGCAGTTTAAGGGACCTTCAGCGGTATTTT. Its translation is CASSLRDLQRYF.

This clonotype was picked up a small number of times. The chain has TRBV20-1 and TRBJ1-1; D is unresolved. Germline V gene lookup returns CDR1 DFQATT and CDR2 SNEGSKA (reference sequence). The V and J ends lost 5 bases and 10 bases respectively, with 14 bases between them. The CDR3 is 11 amino acids. This CDR3 is CSASHRSGAFF. Here the CDR3 DNA reads TGCAGTGCTTCGCACCGGTCTGGAGCTTTCTTT.

This clonotype was recorded a few times. V gene TRBV7-3 combines with J gene TRBJ2-3; D is undetermined. Germline V gene sequence: CDR1 SGHTA, CDR2 FQGTGA. This CDR3 is 12 amino acids long. V was cut by 5 bases and J by 8 bases, with 11 bases left in between. The DNA of the CDR3 is TGTGCCAGCAGCCTGGTCCCGGGTACGCAGTATTTT. This codes for CASSLVPGTQYF.

V is TRBV5-6 and J is TRBJ2-2; D is possibly TRBD1 (5 bases). The germline V gene encodes CDR1 SGHDT and CDR2 YYEEEE. V lost 6 bases to trimming and J lost 3 bases, with 15 bases between them. This CDR3 is 15 amino acids long. CDR3 in amino acids: CASTKGVSHTGELFF. CDR3 sequence (DNA): TGTGCCAGCACAAAAGGGGTCTCCCACACCGGGGAGCTGTTTTTT.

CDR3 coding DNA: TGCGCCAGCAGCCAAGAACCAGCGATGACTCCCGCTTTCTTT. This gives the protein CASSQEPAMTPAFF. The rearrangement links TRBV4-3 to TRBJ1-1, with D hard to call. Trimming took off 0 bases at V and 11 bases at J, with 16 bases between the two ends. Per the germline V gene, CDR1 is LGHNA and CDR2 is YSLEER. The CDR3 is made up of 14 amino acids.

V gene TRBV20-1 combines with J gene TRBJ1-1; 9 bases align to TRBD1. Trimming at V came to 6 bases and at J to 7 bases, leaving 9 bases not matched to a gene. From germline, CDR1 is DFQATT and CDR2 SNEGSKA (reference sequence). This CDR3 spans 13 amino acids. CDR3 nucleotide sequence: TGCAGTGCGGACTCCACAGGGGGCCATGAAGCTTTCTTT. Amino acids: CSADSTGGHEAFF.